This T cell receptor (beta chain) was identified in a study of OX40 agonist ivuxolimab in advanced cancers. Study background: Partial responses were achieved by three patients, of whom one had hepatocellular carcinoma and two had cutaneous melanoma. Study-level results: The CD4+ and CD8+ T cells in the blood had expanded clonally by week 6 at 0.1 to 3.0 mg/kg.

Sequencing was performed with immunoSEQ multiplex PCR; in TCRdb, only in-frame clones are kept and a portion is missing. The sample has tens of thousands of clones, 84% seen once. Of note for this clone: Its target is not known.

This CDR3 has 15 residues. Trimming took off 4 bases at V and 5 bases at J, with 18 bases between the two ends. Germline CDR1 and CDR2: SGHRS and YFSETQ. J is TRBJ2-5 and V is TRBV5-1, with TRBD2 as a possible D gene (5 bases). The starting material was CD4+ or CD8+ T cells sorted from blood, obtained in a trial of the OX40 agonist ivuxolimab. The clonotype comes from an adult with an advanced solid tumor such as melanoma, head and neck, liver or kidney cancer. CDR3 protein: CASSRPEGVAETQYF. CDR3 sequence (DNA): TGCGCCAGCAGCCGCCCCGAGGGAGTGGCGGAGACCCAGTACTTC.